The rows below give T cell receptor beta chains drawn from one sample of a study of OX40 agonist ivuxolimab in advanced cancers. TCRdb keeps only in-frame clones here, not all; method: immunoSEQ multiplex PCR. The table records about 96,000 clones, 90% of them present only once. The sequencing used CD4+ or CD8+ T cells sorted from blood, collected in a trial of the OX40 agonist ivuxolimab. The receptors were gathered from an adult with an advanced solid tumor such as melanoma, head and neck, liver or kidney cancer. Each CDR3 is given with its conserved first and last residue. Fields, in order: CDR3 length, V gene, D gene, J gene, clone size, CDR3 protein, CDR3 DNA. A D gene is named only where the DNA matches it firmly. Clone sizes are given selectively: once, few, many, or a class where the clone is expanded.

cdr3_length: 13; v_call: TRBV30; d_call: -; j_call: TRBJ1-4; clone_size: -; cdr3_aa: CAWSPGDGEKLFF; cdr3_nt: TGTGCCTGGAGTCCTGGGGATGGTGAAAAACTGTTTTTT
cdr3_length: 15; v_call: TRBV7-2; d_call: -; j_call: TRBJ2-5; clone_size: -; cdr3_aa: CASSLEWRGQETQYF; cdr3_nt: TGTGCCAGCAGCTTAGAATGGCGAGGGCAAGAGACCCAGTACTTC
cdr3_length: 17; v_call: TRBV11-3; d_call: TRBD2; j_call: TRBJ2-1; clone_size: -; cdr3_aa: CASSLSSGGSAYNEQFF; cdr3_nt: TGTGCCAGCAGCTTAAGTTCGGGCGGGAGTGCTTACAATGAGCAGTTCTTC
cdr3_length: 15; v_call: TRBV5-4; d_call: -; j_call: TRBJ2-2; clone_size: -; cdr3_aa: CASSALVGETGELFF; cdr3_nt: TGTGCCAGCAGCGCCCTCGTAGGAGAAACCGGGGAGCTGTTTTTT
cdr3_length: 14; v_call: TRBV6-1; d_call: -; j_call: TRBJ2-3; clone_size: -; cdr3_aa: CASSHGTVTDTQYF; cdr3_nt: TGTGCCAGCAGTCACGGGACTGTGACAGATACGCAGTATTTT
cdr3_length: 14; v_call: TRBV6-5; d_call: TRBD1; j_call: TRBJ2-2; clone_size: -; cdr3_aa: CANSDRGHCGELFF; cdr3_nt: TGTGCCAACTCGGACAGGGGGCATTGCGGGGAGCTGTTTTTT
cdr3_length: 16; v_call: TRBV19; d_call: -; j_call: TRBJ2-2; clone_size: -; cdr3_aa: CASRPSPAPNTGELFF; cdr3_nt: TGTGCCAGTAGGCCCTCGCCGGCCCCGAACACCGGGGAGCTGTTTTTT
cdr3_length: 14; v_call: TRBV6-5; d_call: -; j_call: TRBJ1-2; clone_size: few; cdr3_aa: CASSRRRGNYGYTF; cdr3_nt: TGTGCCAGCAGCCGGAGACGGGGGAACTATGGCTACACCTTC
cdr3_length: 14; v_call: TRBV15; d_call: -; j_call: TRBJ2-5; clone_size: -; cdr3_aa: CATSRGTAQETQYF; cdr3_nt: TGTGCCACCAGCAGAGGGACAGCCCAAGAGACCCAGTACTTC
cdr3_length: 13; v_call: TRBV6-5; d_call: -; j_call: TRBJ2-7; clone_size: -; cdr3_aa: CASSYSGVYEQYF; cdr3_nt: TGTGCCAGCAGTTACTCCGGAGTCTACGAGCAGTACTTC
cdr3_length: 15; v_call: TRBV6-6; d_call: TRBD1; j_call: TRBJ1-1; clone_size: -; cdr3_aa: CASSRQDRLNTEAFF; cdr3_nt: TGTGCCAGCAGTCGACAGGACAGGTTGAACACTGAAGCTTTCTTT